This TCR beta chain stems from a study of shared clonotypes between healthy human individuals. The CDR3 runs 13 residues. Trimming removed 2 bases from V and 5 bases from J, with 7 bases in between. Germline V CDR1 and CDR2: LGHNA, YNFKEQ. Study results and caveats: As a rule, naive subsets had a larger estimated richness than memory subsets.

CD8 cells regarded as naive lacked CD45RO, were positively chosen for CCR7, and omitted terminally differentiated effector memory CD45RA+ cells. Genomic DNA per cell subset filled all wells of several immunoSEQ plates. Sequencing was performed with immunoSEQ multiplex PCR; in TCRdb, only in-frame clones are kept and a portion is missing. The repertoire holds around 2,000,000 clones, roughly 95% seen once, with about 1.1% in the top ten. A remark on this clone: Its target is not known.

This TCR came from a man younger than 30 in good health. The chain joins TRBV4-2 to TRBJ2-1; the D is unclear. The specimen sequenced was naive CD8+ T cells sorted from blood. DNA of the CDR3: TGTGCCAGCAGCCAACCACCAGACAATGAGCAGTTCTTC. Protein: CASSQPPDNEQFF.